Included here is one T cell receptor beta chain sequence, with context. This specimen comes from a study of blood T cell repertoires in COVID-19. Across the whole study: In each case, the material was cDNA or gDNA derived from T cells, B-cell-depleted T cells, or PBMCs.

Clones were read by immunoSEQ multiplex PCR, and TCRdb kept only the in-frame ones, dropping some. The sample includes some 130,000 clones, roughly 90% of them seen just once. Trimming took off 4 bases at V and 2 bases at J, with 15 bases between the two ends. Germline assignment: CDR1 MNHNS and CDR2 SASEGT. The CDR3 runs to 16 residues. Sequenced sample: peripheral blood. The J gene is TRBJ1-5, the V gene TRBV6-1, with a weak D call TRBD1 (5 bases). The clonotype comes from a man aged 50 or older with active COVID-19. CDR3 bases: TGTGCCAGCAGTGGCCCGAGCACGGGGGGCAATCAGCCCCAGCATTTT. It specifies CASSGPSTGGNQPQHF.